This TCR beta chain derives from a study of blood T cell repertoires in COVID-19. At the level of the study: Spain, Italy and the United States supplied samples that represented acute and convalescent COVID-19.

In the original processing: Nucleated cell number was recorded as an estimate derived from reference gene primer amplification. Data came from immunoSEQ multiplex PCR; TCRdb stores just in-frame clones and leaves some out. V and J calls and clone size come straight from that table; D and trimming were deduced from the DNA. Of fewer than 350,000 clones in the sample, around nine tenths were seen once. Residents of approximately 25 US areas, aged about 18 to 95 years, made up the participants. Clinical history reported by participants formed the basis on which cohorts were assigned. This CDR3 is 12 amino acids long. In germline, CDR1 is SGHTA, CDR2 FQGNSA. The trim removed 6 bases at V and 5 bases at J, leaving 4 bases unmatched.

Input material: PBMCs or T cells enriched from blood (not recorded which). The sequence came from a man aged 55-75 years who had recovered from COVID-19. The chain joins TRBV7-2 to TRBJ2-7, with 7 bases lining up with TRBD1. This CDR3 is CASSRDSHEQYF. In nucleotides, the CDR3 is TGTGCCAGCAGTCGGGACAGCCACGAGCAGTACTTC.